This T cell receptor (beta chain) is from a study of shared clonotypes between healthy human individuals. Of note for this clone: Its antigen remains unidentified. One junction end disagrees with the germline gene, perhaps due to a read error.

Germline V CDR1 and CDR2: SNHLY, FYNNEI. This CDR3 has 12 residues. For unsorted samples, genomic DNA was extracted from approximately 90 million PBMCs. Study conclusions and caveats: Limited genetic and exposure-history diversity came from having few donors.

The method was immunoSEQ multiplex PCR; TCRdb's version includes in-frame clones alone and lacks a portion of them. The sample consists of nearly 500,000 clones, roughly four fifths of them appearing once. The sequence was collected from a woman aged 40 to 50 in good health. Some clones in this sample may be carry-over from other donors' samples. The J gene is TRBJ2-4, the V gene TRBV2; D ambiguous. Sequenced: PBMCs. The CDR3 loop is CASSERRTLGHF. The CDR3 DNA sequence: TGTGCCAGCAGTGAAAGGAGAACATTAGGACACTTC.